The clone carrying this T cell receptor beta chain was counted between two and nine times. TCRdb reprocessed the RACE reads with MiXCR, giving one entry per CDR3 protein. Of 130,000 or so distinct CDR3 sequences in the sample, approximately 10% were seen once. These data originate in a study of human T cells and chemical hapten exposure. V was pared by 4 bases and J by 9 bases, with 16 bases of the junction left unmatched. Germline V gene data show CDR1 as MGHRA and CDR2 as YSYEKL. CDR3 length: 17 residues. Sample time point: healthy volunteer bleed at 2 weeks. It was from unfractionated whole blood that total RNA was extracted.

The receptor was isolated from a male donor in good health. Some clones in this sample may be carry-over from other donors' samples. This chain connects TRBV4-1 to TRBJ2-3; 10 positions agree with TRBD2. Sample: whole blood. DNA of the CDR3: TGCGCCAGCAGCCTCCAGGGGACGGGACTAGCGACGGGGACGCAGTATTTT. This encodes CASSLQGTGLATGTQYF.